Reported below is one T cell receptor beta chain. Its antigen is not known. This CDR3 is 15 amino acids long. V was clipped by 0 bases and J by 2 bases, with 11 bases between them. Germline assignment: CDR1 SGHRS and CDR2 YFSETQ. This sample is part of a study of identifying expanded T cells in peripheral blood. Broader study findings: About 1.3 clones differed between technical replicates, versus about 15 and 19 over time. Across healthy donors, higher total template counts meant significantly greater approximately 2-week count variance.

During the collection period, no donor immune events like infections were recorded. The method was immunoSEQ multiplex PCR; TCRdb's version includes in-frame clones alone and lacks a portion of them. The data show approximately 120,000 clones, 88% seen once. The gene calls are TRBV5-1 and TRBJ1-2, with TRBD1 as a possible D gene (5 bases). The clonotype comes from a person between 18 and 69 years old in good health. The sequenced material came from blood. The CDR3 nucleotides are TGCGCCAGCAGCTTGGGTCCAGGGCCGAACTATGGCTACACCTTC. This codes for CASSLGPGPNYGYTF.